This TCR beta chain was recovered during a study of cytomegalovirus exposure and HLA in healthy donors. This clone showed up just once. Its antigen is undetermined. Sequenced by immunoSEQ multiplex PCR; TCRdb stores in-frame clones only, minus some. The sample includes tens of thousands of clones, nearly 96% seen only once; the top ten take 4.5%. Study-wide results and limits: The authors listed some 150 TCR beta chains as cytomegalovirus-associated.

The TCR originated in a young woman in good health and CMV-seropositive. The sequencing input was PBMCs.

The CDR3, as DNA: TGTGCCAGCAGTTCACAGGGTTACTCTGGGGCCAACGTCCTGACTTTC. Its translation: CASSSQGYSGANVLTF. V is TRBV27 and J is TRBJ2-6; weak D call: TRBD1 (6 bases). Trimming left V 4 bases short and J 0 bases short, with 10 bases between. The CDR3 spans 16 residues. Germline V gene data show CDR1 as MNHEY and CDR2 as SMNVEV (reference sequence).